A selection of T cell receptor beta chains follows, all from one sample in a study of cytomegalovirus exposure and HLA in healthy donors. Produced via immunoSEQ multiplex PCR; TCRdb's table is partial and in-frame only. This table holds about 200,000 clones, about 88% found once. The sequenced sample was PBMCs. The origin of the receptors is a woman in her twenties or thirties in good health and CMV-seronegative. Each CDR3 is given with its conserved first and last residue. A D gene is named only where the DNA matches it firmly. A clone size is listed for some rows: how often the clone was seen (once, few, many), or a class if it is expanded.

>-|TRBV15|TRBJ2-5|-
CATSSRISGSHGTQYF
TGTGCCACCAGCAGTCGAATCTCCGGGTCCCACGGGACCCAGTACTTC
>TRBD2|TRBV27|TRBJ2-1|-
CASSLWGAGGRNEQFF
TGTGCCAGCAGTTTATGGGGAGCGGGAGGGAGGAATGAGCAGTTCTTC
>-|TRBV28|TRBJ2-6|-
CASSRIRSGVGANVLTF
TGTGCCAGCAGTCGCATCCGTTCCGGGGTTGGGGCCAACGTCCTGACTTTC
>-|TRBV2|TRBJ1-2|-
CASSAYRVDGYTF
TGTGCCAGCAGTGCTTACAGGGTCGATGGCTACACCTTC
>-|TRBV28|TRBJ1-3|-
CASSSPGTGNTIYF
TGTGCCAGCAGTTCGCCAGGAACTGGAAACACCATATATTTT
>TRBD2|TRBV9|TRBJ2-5|-
CASSVGLAGAETQYF
TGTGCCAGCAGCGTAGGACTAGCGGGGGCGGAGACCCAGTACTTC
>TRBD2|TRBV4-2|TRBJ2-7|-
CASSPRTSGRHDEQYF
TGTGCCAGCAGCCCCCGGACTAGCGGGAGACACGACGAGCAGTACTTC
>TRBD1|TRBV5-1|TRBJ1-2|-
CASSEPGQSYGYTF
TGCGCCAGCAGCGAACCGGGACAGTCCTATGGCTACACCTTC
>TRBD1|TRBV18|TRBJ1-1|few
CASSLGTVNTEAFF
TGTGCCAGCTCCTTGGGGACAGTGAACACTGAAGCTTTCTTT
>-|TRBV6-5|TRBJ1-6|-
CASNNRLNSPLHF
TGTGCCAGCAACAACAGGCTAAATTCACCCCTCCACTTT
>TRBD1|TRBV5-1|TRBJ1-1|-
CASSPARDSHFTEAFF
TGCGCCAGCAGCCCCGCCCGGGACAGCCATTTTACTGAAGCTTTCTTT
>-|TRBV5-4|TRBJ2-7|-
CASSLGRPGTYEQYF
TGTGCCAGCAGTTTAGGGAGGCCGGGAACCTACGAGCAGTACTTC
>-|TRBV5-1|TRBJ2-1|-
CASSLSGNNEQFF
TGCGCCAGCAGCTTGTCAGGGAACAATGAGCAGTTCTTC
>-|TRBV6-5|TRBJ2-5|few
CASTGYAGTQYF
TGTGCCAGCACGGGATACGCGGGGACCCAGTACTTC
>TRBD2|TRBV5-1|TRBJ2-3|-
CASSGGMSGTSTDTQYF
TGCGCCAGCAGCGGGGGGATGAGCGGGACTAGCACAGATACGCAGTATTTT
>-|TRBV7-6|TRBJ2-1|-
CASSLTPPSSYNEQFF
TGTGCCAGCAGCTTAACGCCTCCGAGCTCCTACAATGAGCAGTTCTTC
>TRBD1|TRBV10-2|TRBJ2-5|-
CASSESRLRGRAETQYF
TGCGCCAGCAGTGAGTCGAGGCTCAGGGGGCGCGCGGAGACCCAGTACTTC
>TRBD2|TRBV7-2|TRBJ2-2|-
CASSLMRGGGELFF
TGTGCCAGCAGCTTAATGCGGGGGGGAGGGGAGCTGTTTTTT
>-|TRBV25-1|TRBJ1-6|-
CASSAPGHRYNSPLHF
TGTGCCAGCAGTGCCCCGGGACACCGCTATAATTCACCCCTCCACTTT
>-|TRBV28|TRBJ2-7|once
CASRRGISYEQYF
TGTGCCAGCCGGAGGGGAATCTCCTACGAGCAGTACTTC
>TRBD2|TRBV5-5|TRBJ2-2|-
CASSLRGDTGELFF
TGTGCCAGCAGCCTCCGGGGGGACACCGGGGAGCTGTTTTTT
>TRBD2|TRBV10-3|TRBJ2-7|-
CAISGTSGRYEQYF
TGTGCCATCAGCGGGACTAGCGGGAGGTACGAGCAGTACTTC
>TRBD2|TRBV18|TRBJ2-3|once
CASSVSGRSTDTQYF
TGTGCCAGCTCTGTAAGCGGGAGATCGACAGATACGCAGTATTTT
>TRBD1|TRBV11-3|TRBJ2-2|-
CASSHGTGDTGELFF
TGTGCCAGCAGCCACGGGACAGGGGACACCGGGGAGCTGTTTTTT
>-|TRBV29-1|TRBJ2-7|-
CSVYRQDRGQYF
TGCAGCGTTTATAGACAGGACCGGGGGCAGTACTTC
>TRBD1|TRBV11-2|TRBJ1-1|-
CASSLTGTEAFF
TGTGCCAGCAGCCTGACAGGGACTGAAGCTTTCTTT
>-|TRBV27|TRBJ2-1|-
CASSLSGPPEGYNEQFF
TGTGCCAGCAGTTTATCAGGACCCCCCGAGGGCTACAATGAGCAGTTCTTC
>TRBD2|TRBV7-6|TRBJ2-1|once
CASSQLGTSGDYNEQFF
TGTGCCAGCAGTCAACTAGGGACTAGCGGGGACTACAATGAGCAGTTCTTC
>-|TRBV27|TRBJ1-1|few
CASSSGRSGLTLNTEAFF
TGTGCCAGCAGTTCGGGGAGAAGCGGCCTTACTTTGAACACTGAAGCTTTCTTT
>TRBD1|TRBV5-5|TRBJ2-1|few
CASSASGGFDEQFF
TGTGCCAGCAGCGCGTCAGGGGGATTCGATGAGCAGTTCTTC
>-|TRBV7-3|TRBJ1-3|-
CASSPQTGGSGNTIYF
TGTGCCAGCAGCCCCCAGACGGGGGGCAGTGGAAACACCATATATTTT
>TRBD1|TRBV5-1|TRBJ2-7|-
CASSIGTGLLEQYF
TGCGCCAGCAGCATCGGGACAGGTTTGTTGGAGCAGTACTTC
>TRBD2|TRBV5-1|TRBJ2-5|-
CASSPLAGSQETQYF
TGCGCCAGCAGCCCATTAGCGGGCAGTCAAGAGACCCAGTACTTC
>TRBD1|TRBV2|TRBJ1-2|-
CASRGTAGYGYTF
TGTGCCAGCAGGGGGACAGCAGGCTATGGCTACACCTTC
>TRBD2|TRBV4-2|TRBJ2-1|-
CASSQEISGTRSYNEQFF
TGTGCCAGCAGCCAAGAAATTAGCGGGACCAGATCCTACAATGAGCAGTTCTTC
>-|TRBV11-2|TRBJ2-7|-
CASSANRVPAWEQYF
TGTGCCAGCAGCGCGAACAGGGTCCCGGCGTGGGAGCAGTACTTC
>-|TRBV6-6|TRBJ1-6|-
CASSYDSNSPLHF
TGTGCCAGCAGTTACGACAGTAATTCACCCCTCCACTTT
>-|TRBV6-6|TRBJ1-4|-
CASSYRPETGNEKLFF
TGTGCCAGCAGTTACCGGCCTGAGACGGGTAATGAAAAACTGTTTTTT
>TRBD2|TRBV4-1|TRBJ2-7|-
CASSLAGAEQYF
TGCGCCAGCAGTCTAGCGGGGGCCGAGCAGTACTTC
>-|TRBV5-8|TRBJ2-7|-
CASSPPNRALPYEQYF
TGTGCCAGCAGCCCTCCCAACAGGGCTCTACCCTACGAGCAGTACTTC
>TRBD2|TRBV6-6|TRBJ2-1|-
CASSYMASGNNEQFF
TGTGCCAGCAGTTACATGGCTAGCGGCAACAATGAGCAGTTCTTC
>TRBD2|TRBV29-1|TRBJ2-2|few
CSFGLAGGPGTGELFF
TGCAGCTTCGGACTAGCGGGAGGGCCGGGCACCGGGGAGCTGTTTTTT
>-|TRBV6-1|TRBJ2-3|-
CASSDGGRADTQYF
TGTGCCAGCAGTGACGGGGGTCGGGCAGATACGCAGTATTTT
>TRBD2|TRBV29-1|TRBJ2-1|-
CSVEDFIGRGGPSSYNEQFF
TGCAGCGTTGAAGATTTTATCGGGCGGGGGGGCCCTAGCTCCTACAATGAGCAGTTCTTC
>-|TRBV14|TRBJ2-7|-
CASSQEGDTRTSGEQYF
TGTGCCAGCAGCCAAGAGGGGGACACCCGAACCTCTGGCGAGCAGTACTTC
>-|TRBV7-9|TRBJ2-2|-
CASSFAPMGGDTGELFF
TGTGCCAGCAGCTTCGCTCCTATGGGGGGTGACACCGGGGAGCTGTTTTTT
>TRBD1|TRBV2|TRBJ2-2|-
CASRRDRGNTGELFF
TGTGCCAGCAGGCGGGACAGGGGCAACACCGGGGAGCTGTTTTTT
>TRBD2|TRBV27|TRBJ2-1|-
CASSWEGSSYNEQFF
TGTGCCAGCAGTTGGGAGGGTAGCTCCTACAATGAGCAGTTCTTC